Listed below are T cell receptor beta chains from one sample, sequenced in a study of blood T cell repertoires in COVID-19. Measured with immunoSEQ multiplex PCR; TCRdb has only the in-frame clones, and not every one. The data hold 650,000 to 800,000 clones, with about nine tenths observed a single time. Sequencing input: peripheral blood. Receptors originate from a woman aged 18-29 years with acute or convalescent COVID-19. Each CDR3 is given with its conserved first and last residue. D genes are given only for firm matches. Part of the rows lack a size; the others show once, few, many or a class for expanded clones.

J gene,D gene,clone size,V gene,CDR3 protein,CDR3 DNA
TRBJ2-7,TRBD1,-,TRBV27,CASSLSGQGPASYEQYF,TGTGCCAGCAGTTTATCGGGACAGGGCCCCGCCTCCTACGAGCAGTACTTC
TRBJ1-3,-,-,TRBV6-1,CASSEANGPDTIYF,TGTGCCAGCAGTGAAGCCAATGGTCCGGACACCATATATTTT
TRBJ2-1,TRBD2,-,TRBV19,CATREGLINEQFF,TGTGCCACCAGGGAGGGACTCATCAATGAGCAGTTCTTC
TRBJ1-3,-,-,TRBV30,CAWSRTGNSGNTIYF,TGTGCCTGGAGCCGGACGGGGAACTCTGGAAACACCATATATTTT
TRBJ2-1,-,once,TRBV7-3,CASSRDGGSYNEQFF,TGTGCCAGCAGTCGCGACGGCGGCTCCTACAATGAGCAGTTCTTC
TRBJ1-5,-,-,TRBV11-2,CASSLGTRQYNQPQHF,TGTGCCAGCAGCTTAGGAACCCGACAGTACAATCAGCCCCAGCATTTT
TRBJ2-3,TRBD1,-,TRBV24-1,CATSDYPGQLSTDTQYF,TGTGCCACCAGTGATTACCCGGGACAGCTAAGCACAGATACGCAGTATTTT
TRBJ2-1,TRBD1,-,TRBV6-6,CASSFRTGSNEQFF,TGTGCCAGCAGTTTCCGGACAGGGAGCAATGAGCAGTTCTTC
TRBJ2-4,-,-,TRBV24-1,CATSSPSTDIQYF,TGTGCCACCAGTTCCCCCTCCACGGACATTCAGTACTTC
TRBJ2-7,TRBD2,-,TRBV27,CASSLRLAGGNYEQYF,TGTGCCAGCAGTTTACGGCTAGCGGGGGGGAACTACGAGCAGTACTTC
TRBJ1-6,TRBD1,-,TRBV2,CASSWDRSSYNSPLHF,TGTGCCAGCAGTTGGGACAGGTCATCCTATAATTCACCCCTCCACTTT
TRBJ1-1,-,few,TRBV4-1,CASSHPPADTEAFF,TGCGCCAGCAGCCACCCCCCCGCGGACACTGAAGCTTTCTTT
TRBJ1-1,TRBD1,-,TRBV6-1,CASSELPGQGASEAFF,TGTGCCAGCAGTGAACTCCCGGGACAGGGGGCATCTGAAGCTTTCTTT
TRBJ1-2,-,-,TRBV4-2,CASSEANYGYTF,TGTGCCAGCAGCGAGGCTAACTATGGCTACACCTTC
TRBJ1-2,-,once,TRBV21-1,CASSKGGGKNGYTF,TGTGCCAGCAGCAAAGGTGGGGGGAAGAATGGCTACACCTTC
TRBJ1-5,-,-,TRBV19,CASSPFPDQPQHF,TGTGCCAGTAGTCCCTTCCCGGATCAGCCCCAGCATTTT
TRBJ1-4,TRBD1,few,TRBV5-1,CASSWAAGGIGEKLFF,TGCGCCAGCAGCTGGGCGGCAGGGGGAATAGGGGAAAAACTGTTTTTT
TRBJ2-3,-,few,TRBV6-6,CASSRTPLAGYTDTQYF,TGTGCCAGCAGTCGAACCCCCCTTGCGGGGTACACAGATACGCAGTATTTT
TRBJ2-5,-,-,TRBV5-1,CASARGGQETQYF,TGCGCCAGCGCCCGGGGAGGACAAGAGACCCAGTACTTC
TRBJ1-2,-,-,TRBV30,CAWLPTELYGYTF,TGTGCCTGGCTCCCGACAGAGCTCTATGGCTACACCTTC
TRBJ2-1,TRBD2,-,TRBV6-4,CASSERGGDYNEQFF,TGTGCCAGCAGCGAACGGGGGGGGGACTACAATGAGCAGTTCTTC
TRBJ1-1,-,once,TRBV18,CASSPLTGSPKNTEAFF,TGTGCCAGCTCACCACTTACAGGGTCCCCCAAGAACACTGAAGCTTTCTTT
TRBJ2-1,TRBD2,-,TRBV4-1,CASSQDKAGGTNEQFF,TGCGCCAGCAGCCAAGATAAGGCGGGGGGGACCAATGAGCAGTTCTTC
TRBJ1-2,TRBD1,-,TRBV11-2,CASSHVWTGDPLNYGYTF,TGTGCCAGCAGCCACGTTTGGACAGGGGACCCCCTTAACTATGGCTACACCTTC
TRBJ2-5,TRBD2,-,TRBV6-5,CASSMTSGAETQYF,TGTGCCAGCAGTATGACTAGCGGGGCAGAGACCCAGTACTTC
TRBJ2-1,-,-,TRBV5-6,CASSLGGAGPNEQFF,TGTGCCAGCAGCTTGGGTGGTGCGGGGCCCAATGAGCAGTTCTTC
TRBJ1-2,TRBD1,-,TRBV30,CAWSFDRGFDYGYTF,TGTGCCTGGAGTTTCGACAGGGGATTTGACTATGGCTACACCTTC
TRBJ2-1,TRBD1,-,TRBV24-1,CATSDLRTGGDEQFF,TGTGCCACCAGTGATTTGAGGACAGGGGGCGATGAGCAGTTCTTC
TRBJ2-3,-,-,TRBV11-2,CASSPGVSTDTQYF,TGTGCCAGCAGCCCAGGGGTAAGCACAGATACGCAGTATTTT
TRBJ1-6,-,-,TRBV25-1,CASSDTGLGSPLHF,TGTGCCAGCAGTGACACAGGGCTGGGTTCACCCCTCCACTTT
TRBJ1-2,-,-,TRBV12-3/TRBV12-4,CASSLGGGAGYTF,TGTGCCAGCAGTTTAGGCGGGGGAGCTGGCTACACCTTC
TRBJ2-7,-,few,TRBV7-9,CASSFSSRRLNTYEQYF,TGTGCCAGCAGCTTTTCTTCCAGGAGGCTGAACACCTACGAGCAGTACTTC
TRBJ2-1,-,-,TRBV7-6,CASSRVVNAGNEQFF,TGTGCCAGCAGCCGCGTTGTTAACGCGGGGAATGAGCAGTTCTTC
TRBJ2-7,-,-,TRBV12-3/TRBV12-4,CASSLGSPYEQYF,TGTGCCAGCAGTTTAGGTAGCCCGTACGAGCAGTACTTC
TRBJ2-5,TRBD2,-,TRBV6-5,CATHGGGLETQYF,TGTGCCACCCACGGGGGGGGCCTGGAGACCCAGTACTTC
TRBJ1-2,-,-,TRBV7-9,CASSYPRGNDGYTF,TGTGCCAGCAGCTACCCCAGGGGAAACGATGGCTACACCTTC
TRBJ2-5,TRBD1,-,TRBV9,CASSAPDRGEETQYF,TGTGCCAGCAGCGCCCCCGACAGGGGGGAAGAGACCCAGTACTTC
TRBJ1-6,-,-,TRBV5-4,CASSQDISPLHF,TGTGCCAGCAGCCAAGACATATCACCCCTCCACTTT
TRBJ1-2,-,-,TRBV5-4,CASTEQGYGYTF,TGTGCCAGCACCGAACAGGGATATGGCTACACCTTC
TRBJ1-1,-,-,TRBV6-5,CASSYGSTEAFF,TGTGCCAGCAGTTACGGTAGCACTGAAGCTTTCTTT
TRBJ1-4,-,-,TRBV3-1/TRBV3-2,CASSQYMGAVNEKLFF,TGTGCCAGCAGCCAGTACATGGGGGCCGTAAATGAAAAACTGTTTTTT